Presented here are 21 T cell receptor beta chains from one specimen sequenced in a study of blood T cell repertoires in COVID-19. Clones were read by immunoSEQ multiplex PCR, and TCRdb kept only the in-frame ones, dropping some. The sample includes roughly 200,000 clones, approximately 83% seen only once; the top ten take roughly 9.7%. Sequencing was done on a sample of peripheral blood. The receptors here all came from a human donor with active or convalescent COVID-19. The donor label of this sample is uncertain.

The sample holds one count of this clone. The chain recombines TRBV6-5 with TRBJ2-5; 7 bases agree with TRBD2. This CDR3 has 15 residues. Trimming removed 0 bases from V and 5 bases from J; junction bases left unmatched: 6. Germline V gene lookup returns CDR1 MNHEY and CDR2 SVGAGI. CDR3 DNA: TGTGCCAGCAGTTACTCGATGGGGAGGGCTGAGACCCAGTACTTC. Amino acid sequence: CASSYSMGRAETQYF.

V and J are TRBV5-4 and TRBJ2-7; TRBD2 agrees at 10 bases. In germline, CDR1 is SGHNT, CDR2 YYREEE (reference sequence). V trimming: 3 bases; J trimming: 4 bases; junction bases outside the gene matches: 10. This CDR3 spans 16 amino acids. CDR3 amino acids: CASSWGVAGGPYEQYF. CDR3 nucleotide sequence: TGTGCCAGCAGCTGGGGCGTAGCGGGGGGCCCTTACGAGCAGTACTTC.

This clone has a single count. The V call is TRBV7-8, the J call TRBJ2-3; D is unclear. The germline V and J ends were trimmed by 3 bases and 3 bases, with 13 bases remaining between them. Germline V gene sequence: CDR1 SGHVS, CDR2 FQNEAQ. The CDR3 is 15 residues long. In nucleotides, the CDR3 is TGTGCCAGCAGCTTCCGAGAGGAGATGACAGATACGCAGTATTTT. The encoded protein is CASSFREEMTDTQYF.

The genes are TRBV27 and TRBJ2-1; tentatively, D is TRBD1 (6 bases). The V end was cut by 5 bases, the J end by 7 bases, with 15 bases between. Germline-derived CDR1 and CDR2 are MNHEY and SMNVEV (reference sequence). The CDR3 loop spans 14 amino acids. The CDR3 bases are TGTGCCAGCAGTCCCGGGACACTAGGGAATGAGCAGTTCTTC. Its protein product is CASSPGTLGNEQFF.

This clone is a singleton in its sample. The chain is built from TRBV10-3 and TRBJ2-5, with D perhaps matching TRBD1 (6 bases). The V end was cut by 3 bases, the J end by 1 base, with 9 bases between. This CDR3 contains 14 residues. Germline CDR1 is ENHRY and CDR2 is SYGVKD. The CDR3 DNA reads TGTGCCATCAGTGACCTACAGGGCCAAGAGACCCAGTACTTC. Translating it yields CAISDLQGQETQYF.

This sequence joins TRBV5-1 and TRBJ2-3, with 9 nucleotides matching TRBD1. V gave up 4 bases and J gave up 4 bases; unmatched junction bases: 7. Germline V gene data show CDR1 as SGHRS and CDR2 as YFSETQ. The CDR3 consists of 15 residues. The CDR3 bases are TGCGCCAGCAGCCCCGGGACAGGGTGGGCAGATACGCAGTATTTT. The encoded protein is CASSPGTGWADTQYF.

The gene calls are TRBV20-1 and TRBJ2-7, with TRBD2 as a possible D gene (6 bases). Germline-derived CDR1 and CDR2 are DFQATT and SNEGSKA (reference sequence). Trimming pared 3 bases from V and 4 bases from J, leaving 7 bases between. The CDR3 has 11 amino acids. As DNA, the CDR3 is TGCAGTGCTAGCCGGGGGTACGAGCAGTACTTC. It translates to CSASRGYEQYF.

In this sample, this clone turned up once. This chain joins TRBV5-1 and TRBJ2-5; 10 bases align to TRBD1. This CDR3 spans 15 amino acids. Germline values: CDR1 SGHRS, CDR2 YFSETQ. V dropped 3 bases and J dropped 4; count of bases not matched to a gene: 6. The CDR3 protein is CASSSDDRGRETQYF. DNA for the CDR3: TGCGCCAGCAGCTCGGACGACAGGGGGCGAGAGACCCAGTACTTC.

This CDR3 reads CASSLTGAFGNTIYF. CDR3 nucleotides: TGCGCCAGCAGCTTGACAGGGGCCTTTGGAAACACCATATATTTT. The chain joins TRBV5-1 to TRBJ1-3; 7 positions agree with TRBD1. This CDR3 has 15 residues. Germline V gene lookup returns CDR1 SGHRS and CDR2 YFSETQ. V shed 1 base, J shed 3 bases, and the junction held 4 bases outside the gene matches.

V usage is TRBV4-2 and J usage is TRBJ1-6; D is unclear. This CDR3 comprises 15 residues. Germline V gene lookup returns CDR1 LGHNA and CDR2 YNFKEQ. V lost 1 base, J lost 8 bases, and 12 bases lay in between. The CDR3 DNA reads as TGTGCCAGCAGCCAAGGAATACTGACTTATTCACCCCTCCACTTT. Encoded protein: CASSQGILTYSPLHF.

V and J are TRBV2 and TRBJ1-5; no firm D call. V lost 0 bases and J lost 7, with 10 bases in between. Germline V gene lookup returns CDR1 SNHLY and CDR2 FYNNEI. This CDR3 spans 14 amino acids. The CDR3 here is CASSEAGGGQPQHF. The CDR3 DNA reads TGTGCCAGCAGTGAAGCCGGAGGAGGACAGCCCCAGCATTTT.

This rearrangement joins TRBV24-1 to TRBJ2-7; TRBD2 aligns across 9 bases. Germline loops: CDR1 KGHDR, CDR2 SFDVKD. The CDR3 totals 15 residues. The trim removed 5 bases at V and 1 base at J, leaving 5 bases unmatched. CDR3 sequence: CATSGDTSGSYEQYF. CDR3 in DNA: TGTGCCACCAGTGGCGATACTAGCGGGTCCTACGAGCAGTACTTC.

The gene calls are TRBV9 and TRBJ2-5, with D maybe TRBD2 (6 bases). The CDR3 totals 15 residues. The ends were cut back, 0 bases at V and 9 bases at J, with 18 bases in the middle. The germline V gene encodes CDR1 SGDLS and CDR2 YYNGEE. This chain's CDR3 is CASSVAFTTSGAQYF. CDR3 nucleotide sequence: TGTGCCAGCAGCGTAGCTTTTACCACCTCGGGGGCCCAGTACTTC. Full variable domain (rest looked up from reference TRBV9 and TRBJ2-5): DSGVTQTPKHLITATGQRVTLRCSPRSGDLSVYWYQQSLDQGLQFLIQYYNGEERAKGNILERFSAQQFPDLHSELNLSSLELGDSALYFCASSVAFTTSGAQYFGPGTRLLVL.

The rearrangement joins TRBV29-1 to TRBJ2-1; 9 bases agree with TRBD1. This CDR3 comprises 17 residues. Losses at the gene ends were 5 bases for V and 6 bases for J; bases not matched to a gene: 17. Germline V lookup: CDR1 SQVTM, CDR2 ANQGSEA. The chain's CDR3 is CSVRGRGPGQGVNEQFF. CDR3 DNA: TGCAGCGTTCGAGGAAGGGGCCCGGGACAGGGCGTCAATGAGCAGTTCTTC.

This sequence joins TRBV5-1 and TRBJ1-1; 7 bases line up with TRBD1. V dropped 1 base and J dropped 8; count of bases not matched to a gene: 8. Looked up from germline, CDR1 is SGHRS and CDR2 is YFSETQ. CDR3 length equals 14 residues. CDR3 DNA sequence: TGCGCCAGCAGCTTGAGGGGGCGCGACTCAGAAGCTTTCTTT. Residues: CASSLRGRDSEAFF. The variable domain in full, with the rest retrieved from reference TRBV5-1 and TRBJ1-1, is KAGVTQTPRYLIKTRGQQVTLSCSPISGHRSVSWYQQTPGQGLQFLFEYFSETQRNKGNFPGRFSGRQFSNSRSEMNVSTLELGDSALYLCASSLRGRDSEAFFGQGTRLTVV.

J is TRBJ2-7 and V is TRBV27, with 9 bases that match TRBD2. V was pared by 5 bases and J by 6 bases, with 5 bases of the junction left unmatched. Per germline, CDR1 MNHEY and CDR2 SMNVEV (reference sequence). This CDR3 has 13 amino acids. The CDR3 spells CASSERGVLEQYF. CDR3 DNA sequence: TGTGCCAGCAGTGAGCGGGGGGTCCTCGAGCAGTACTTC.

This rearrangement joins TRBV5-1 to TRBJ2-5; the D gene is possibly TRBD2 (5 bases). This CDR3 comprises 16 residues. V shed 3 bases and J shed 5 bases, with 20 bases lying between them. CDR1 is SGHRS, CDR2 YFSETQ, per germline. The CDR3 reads CASSSGVQQSIETQYF. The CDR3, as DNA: TGCGCCAGCAGCTCCGGGGTCCAGCAAAGCATTGAGACCCAGTACTTC.

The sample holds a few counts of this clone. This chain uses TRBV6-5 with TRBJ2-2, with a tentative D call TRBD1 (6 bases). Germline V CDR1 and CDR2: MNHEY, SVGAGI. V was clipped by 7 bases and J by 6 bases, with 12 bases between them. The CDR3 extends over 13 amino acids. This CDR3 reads CASTEQGPGELFF. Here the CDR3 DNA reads TGTGCCAGCACCGAACAGGGTCCCGGGGAGCTGTTTTTT.

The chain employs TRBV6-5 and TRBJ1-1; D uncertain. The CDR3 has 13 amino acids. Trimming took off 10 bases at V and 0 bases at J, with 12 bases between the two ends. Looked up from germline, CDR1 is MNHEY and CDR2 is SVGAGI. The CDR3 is CATKTEMNTEAFF. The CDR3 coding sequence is TGTGCCACCAAGACGGAGATGAACACTGAAGCTTTCTTT.

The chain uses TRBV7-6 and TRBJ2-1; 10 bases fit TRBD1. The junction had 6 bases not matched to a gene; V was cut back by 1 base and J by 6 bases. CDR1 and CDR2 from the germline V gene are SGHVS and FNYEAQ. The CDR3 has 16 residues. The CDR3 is CASSLEGTGVPNEQFF. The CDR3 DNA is TGTGCCAGCAGCTTAGAGGGGACAGGGGTCCCCAATGAGCAGTTCTTC.

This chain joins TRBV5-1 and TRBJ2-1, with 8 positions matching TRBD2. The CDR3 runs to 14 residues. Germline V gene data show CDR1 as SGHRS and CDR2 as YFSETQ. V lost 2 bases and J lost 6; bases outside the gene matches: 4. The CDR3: CASSFGSGINEQFF. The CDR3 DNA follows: TGCGCCAGCAGCTTCGGTAGCGGGATCAATGAGCAGTTCTTC.